The present T cell receptor (beta chain) was sequenced within a study of blood T cell repertoires in COVID-19. Study at large: Acute-phase and convalescent COVID-19 samples originated in the United States, Italy and Spain. Sources were T cells, B-cell-depleted T cells, or PBMCs; the material itself was cDNA or gDNA.

How the authors handled the data: How many nucleated cells were present was estimated from reference gene primer amplification. The protocol was immunoSEQ multiplex PCR, while the TCRdb copy is restricted to in-frame clones and leaves out a portion. V, J and clone size are those of that table, while D and trimming were read from the DNA. Found here are tens of thousands of clones, around 88% of them singletons; the top ten hold around 7%. The CDR3 length is 16 residues. The V segment lost 0 bases and the J segment 4 bases; nucleotides outside the gene matches: 6. Per the germline V gene, CDR1 is SGDLS and CDR2 is YYNGEE.

This clonotype was sampled from an elderly woman with acute or convalescent COVID-19. The chain combines TRBV9 with TRBJ2-3, with TRBD2 identical over 9 bases. The sample taken for sequencing was peripheral blood. CDR3 bases: TGTGCCAGCAGCGTAGGAAGCGGGGGGATGTCAGATACGCAGTATTTT. As protein: CASSVGSGGMSDTQYF.